This TCR beta chain was sequenced in a study of T cell clones after liver transplantation (dated by TCRdb to between 2018 and 2021). For the wider study: The samples were obtained from ITN030ST, a randomized trial that attempted immunosuppression withdrawal within 2 years after liver transplantation. Donor-reactive T cell clones were identified by TCRbeta sequencing following a pre-transplant mixed lymphocyte reaction and were subsequently tracked in post-transplant blood. As an antigen-independent comparator for donor-reactive sequences, third party-reactive TCRbeta sequences were also identified from pre-transplant MLRs. Of the eight recipients, a few were HCV-positive, while the remaining recipients had been transplanted for non-autoimmune, non-viral indications. No induction therapy was given to the subjects, and standard immunosuppression was administered until randomization at 12-24 months post-transplant. To count as tolerant, a recipient had to stay completely off immunosuppression for at least one year without liver enzymes climbing beyond twice the upper limit of normal. Blood samples were collected pre-transplant, pre-randomization before withdrawal, and post-randomization after either full withdrawal or failed withdrawal. The study cohort included 8 liver transplant recipients, of whom 3 were classified as tolerant and 5 as non-tolerant. Summary of the overall study and its limitations: Since no allograft tissue specimens were available, donor-reactive T cells may have migrated into the graft instead of being deleted. Low numbers of available donor cells limited the measurable donor-reactive repertoire in a couple of subjects. Circulating donor-reactive CD4 TCRbeta sequences fell significantly post-transplant in most of the 8 subjects, irrespective of tolerance or HCV status. Once repertoire turnover was taken into account, donor-reactive detection showed a significant reduction for CD4 in 7 of 8 subjects and for CD8 in 8 of 8. Conclusions were preliminary, limited by small, heterogeneous patient numbers and non-standardized post-transplant time points. The decline in donor-reactive sequences exceeded the decline in third party-reactive sequences, suggesting partial antigen-specific deletion that was unrelated to withdrawal success.

For CDR1 and CDR2, the germline V gene lists MNHEY and SVGAGI. From cysteine to phenylalanine, the CDR3 is 15 amino acids long. Kept here is only the CDR3 DNA, which spans 45 bases and is read in frame from base 1. The V end loses 10 bases and the J end loses 5 bases, and a stretch of 21 bases separates them. Interpreted using the paper, the time point label stands for: pre-transplant. Unstimulated PBMCs, after thawing, were stained for CD3, CD4 and CD8 and then FACS-sorted into CD3+CD4+ and CD3+CD8+ populations. All 8 studied subjects were randomized to withdrawal of immunosuppression. The Qiagen DNeasy Blood and Tissue Kit was used to isolate genomic DNA. High-throughput TCRbeta CDR3 sequencing of frozen genomic DNA was performed by immunoSEQ, including PCR amplification, mapping, bias correction and internal controls. The study's processing was this. Only productive rearrangements were retained, and each unique TCRbeta sequence was defined by its CDR3 nucleotide sequence together with its V and J gene. For a sequence to be called donor-reactive, it needed a frequency of at least 0.01% and at least 5-fold expansion in CFSE-low cells compared with unstimulated pre-transplant cells. Minimum frequency thresholds were set for each subject on the basis of the unstimulated sample with the lowest template count, so that a detection power of at least 90% was ensured. Jensen-Shannon divergence between the top 1000 TCRbeta sequences after and before transplant was used to measure repertoire turnover. Changes in detection of donor-reactive sequences were assessed with two-sided Fisher's exact tests. TCRdb took this table from immuneACCESS and kept in-frame rearrangements with V and J called. Such tables lack part of the clones; where checked against another copy, unresolved V genes explain under half of the gap, and the rest is unexplained. V and J calls and clone size are those listed in that table; D and trimming were worked out from the DNA. Here the sample has 98,000 or so clones; 82% occur a single time. Of the sample, over 0.75% falls within the top ten clones.

This clone showed up just once. Its binding antigen is unknown. Base qualities were left out, and no much larger clone turns up one base away. The clonotype comes from a human donor who received a liver transplant. The sample here was CD4+ T cells from blood, taken before liver transplant. The chain employs TRBV6-5 and TRBJ1-3; the D gene is unclear. The DNA reads as follows: TGTGCCACCCTATCAGGACCGGCACAAAGAAACACCATATATTTT. Its protein is CATLSGPAQRNTIYF.